This is a list of T cell receptor beta chains from one sample in a study of T cells in Graves' hyperthyroidism and ophthalmopathy. TCRdb reprocessed the multiplex PCR reads with MiXCR, giving one entry per CDR3 protein. The data hold around 300,000 distinct CDR3 sequences, with approximately 18% observed a single time. The specimen was blood. The receptors come from a man aged 50 or older with Graves' ophthalmopathy. CDR3s include the opening cysteine and the closing phenylalanine or tryptophan. D genes are given only for firm matches. For some rows the clone size is stated as once, few or many, or as a class when expanded; others skip it.

V gene	J gene	D gene	clone size	CDR3 DNA	CDR3 protein
TRBV5-1	TRBJ2-5	TRBD2	few	TGCGCCAGCAGCGGCCGCCCGGGACTAGAAGAGACCCAGTACTTC	CASSGRPGLEETQYF
TRBV11-2	TRBJ2-2	TRBD1	many	TGTGCCAGCAGCTTAACAGGGGAGTCGAACACCGGGGAGCTGTTTTTT	CASSLTGESNTGELFF
TRBV29-1	TRBJ2-3	TRBD2	NA	TGCAGCGTTTCGGTAGCGGGAGGGTACACAGATACGCAGTATTTT	CSVSVAGGYTDTQYF
TRBV5-4	TRBJ2-3	NA	NA	TGTGCCAGCAGCTTCGAGGGGAGCACAGATACGCAGTATTTT	CASSFEGSTDTQYF
TRBV9	TRBJ1-5	TRBD1	NA	TGTGCCAGCAGCGTAGGACAGGGCCCGGGGGAGCCCCAGCATTTT	CASSVGQGPGEPQHF
TRBV28	TRBJ1-2	NA	many	TGTGCCAGCAGACCACCCCGGGGGCGCATCCCTAACTATGGCTACACCTTC	CASRPPRGRIPNYGYTF
TRBV6-1	TRBJ2-3	TRBD2	few	TGTGCCAGCAGTGAAGCGTGGGGGGAGGGCCGTGATACGCAGTATTTT	CASSEAWGEGRDTQYF
TRBV28	TRBJ2-4	NA	few	TGTGCCAGCAGTTTGGTCGGCATTCAGTACTTC	CASSLVGIQYF
TRBV7-8	TRBJ2-5	TRBD2	many	TGTGCCAGCAGCTTAGAAGGCGGGAGAGATAAAGAGACCCAGTACTTC	CASSLEGGRDKETQYF
TRBV6-2/TRBV6-3	TRBJ2-3	NA	few	TGTGCCAGCAGTTCCGACCGGGCGACAGATACGCAGTATTTT	CASSSDRATDTQYF
TRBV20-1	TRBJ1-2	NA	few	TGCAGTGCTAGAGTGGTAGGGTGGGGGGGTAACAATGGCTACACCTTC	CSARVVGWGGNNGYTF
TRBV20-1	TRBJ1-5	TRBD1	few	TGCAGTGCTAGGTCACCGGGACAGGACCTCTATAGCAATCAGCCCCAGCATTTT	CSARSPGQDLYSNQPQHF
TRBV9	TRBJ2-3	NA	NA	TGTGCCAGCAGCGACGACAGTAGCACAGATACGCAGTATTTT	CASSDDSSTDTQYF
TRBV3-1	TRBJ2-7	TRBD2	few	TGTGCCAGCAGCCGCGGACTAGCGGATACCTACGAGCAGTACTTC	CASSRGLADTYEQYF
TRBV6-1	TRBJ2-7	NA	NA	TGTGCCAGCATCCAAGCTGGGGAGCAGTACTTC	CASIQAGEQYF
TRBV7-2	TRBJ2-1	NA	many	TGTGCCAGCAGCTTATATATGGGCGGAGAGCAGTTCTTC	CASSLYMGGEQFF
TRBV20-1	TRBJ2-5	NA	few	TGCAGTGCTAGAGATTTGGCCAGCTTAGGCGAGACCCAGTACTTC	CSARDLASLGETQYF
TRBV6-5	TRBJ2-2	TRBD2	NA	TGTGCCAGCAGTTACAATTTCGGTCTAGCGGGAGTCACCGGGGAGCTGTTTTTT	CASSYNFGLAGVTGELFF
TRBV5-1	TRBJ2-7	TRBD2	few	TGCGCCAGCAGCCCGGGACTAGCGGTTTCCTACGAGCAGTACTTC	CASSPGLAVSYEQYF
TRBV6-6	TRBJ1-2	TRBD1	few	TGTGCCAGCAGTTACTCGAGTGGACAGGGTCGCGGCTACACCTTC	CASSYSSGQGRGYTF
TRBV15	TRBJ2-1	NA	NA	TGTGCCACCAGCGGATATATGGCGGCCTACAATGAGCAGTTCTTC	CATSGYMAAYNEQFF
TRBV11-2	TRBJ2-7	NA	many	TGTGCCAGCAGCTCCTCAGGATACGAGCAGTACTTC	CASSSSGYEQYF
TRBV12-5	TRBJ2-1	TRBD2	NA	TGTGCTAGTGGCCTCGGGGGGGGCGATGAGCAGTTCTTC	CASGLGGGDEQFF
TRBV19	TRBJ1-4	TRBD1	NA	TGTGCCAGTAACTTCGGGGGACAGGGAAGCGAAAAACTGTTTTTT	CASNFGGQGSEKLFF
TRBV18	TRBJ2-1	TRBD1	few	TGTGCCAGCTCACGAGGACAGGGGGTCTTCGGAGACAATGAGCAGTTCTTC	CASSRGQGVFGDNEQFF
TRBV13	TRBJ1-3	TRBD1	few	TGTGCCAGCAGCTTAGGCAGGGGGTTTTCTGGAAACACCATATATTTT	CASSLGRGFSGNTIYF
TRBV5-1	TRBJ2-5	TRBD2	few	TGCGCCAGCAGCCCGGGGACTAGCGTATCCCAAGAGACCCAGTACTTC	CASSPGTSVSQETQYF
TRBV3-1	TRBJ2-7	TRBD2	many	TGTGCCAGCAGCCTCGGGACTAGCGTTCGGCGGGTCCACGAGCAGTACTTC	CASSLGTSVRRVHEQYF
TRBV6-1	TRBJ2-1	NA	few	TGTGCCAGCAGTGCACCACAGGTCTCCTACAATGAGCAGTTCTTC	CASSAPQVSYNEQFF
TRBV28	TRBJ2-1	TRBD2	NA	TGTGCCAGCACCCGCGGGAGGACCTACAATGAGCGGTTCTTC	CASTRGRTYNERFF
TRBV24-1	TRBJ2-2	TRBD1	NA	TGTGCCACCAAGGGGGCCCCGGACACCGGGGAGCTGTTTTTT	CATKGAPDTGELFF
TRBV20-1	TRBJ2-1	NA	few	TGCAGTGCTAGAGCACCGGGACATCCGAGTTTGTTCTTC	CSARAPGHPSLFF
TRBV2	TRBJ2-1	TRBD2	few	TGTGCCAGCAAGACTAGCGGGAGGAATGAGCAGTTCTTC	CASKTSGRNEQFF
TRBV30	TRBJ1-4	NA	NA	TGTGCCTGGAGTGGTGGCAGGTCGGGCGAAAAACTGTTTTTT	CAWSGGRSGEKLFF
TRBV20-1	TRBJ2-7	NA	many	TGCAGTGCCCCCCCGGGGCTAGCGCGATACGAGCAGTACTTC	CSAPPGLARYEQYF
TRBV27	TRBJ2-2	TRBD2	few	TGTGCCAGCGGGGGACTAGCGGGAGTCACCGGGGAGCTGTTTTTT	CASGGLAGVTGELFF
TRBV12-3/TRBV12-4	TRBJ2-2	TRBD2	many	TGTGCCAGCAGTACGGGACTAGCGGGAGTATCCGGGGAGCTGTTTTTT	CASSTGLAGVSGELFF
TRBV5-1	TRBJ2-3	NA	many	TGCGCCAGCAGCAGCGAGGTCACAGATACGCAGTATTTT	CASSSEVTDTQYF
TRBV3-1	TRBJ2-7	TRBD1	many	TGTGCCAGCAGCCAAGACGACACAGGGGGCGGCTACGAGCAGTACTTC	CASSQDDTGGGYEQYF
TRBV28	TRBJ1-3	NA	few	TGTGCCAGCAAGGAGGGGATTTCGAGGACCACCATATATTTT	CASKEGISRTTIYF
TRBV11-2	TRBJ2-7	TRBD2	many	TGTGCCAGCAGCTTGGTTGATGGGGAGGGGATGTATCCCTACGAGCAGTACTTC	CASSLVDGEGMYPYEQYF